Listed below are T cell receptor beta chains from one sample, sequenced in a study of CD8 T cells in ankylosing spondylitis. TCRdb redid the calling of the 5' RACE reads with MiXCR, one entry per CDR3 protein. The sample records around 88,000 distinct CDR3 sequences, 8.8% being singletons. Sequencing input: blood, either unsorted or a sorted T cell fraction (not recorded which). The origin of the receptors is a male donor with ankylosing spondylitis or in good health (not recorded which). CDR3s include the opening cysteine and the closing phenylalanine or tryptophan. Each record gives: CDR3 protein, CDR3 DNA, V gene, J gene, D gene, clone size. A D gene is named only where the DNA matches it firmly. Some rows mark clone size as missing; the rest say once, few, many or name a class of expanded clone.

CDR3aa: CSAGASGGAESYNEQFF
CDR3nt: TGCAGTGCTGGGGCTAGCGGGGGGGCCGAGTCCTACAATGAGCAGTTCTTC
v_gene: TRBV20-1
j_gene: TRBJ2-1
d_gene: TRBD2
abundance: few

CDR3aa: CASSTGDGSPLHF
CDR3nt: TGTGCCTCGTCGACAGGGGACGGTTCACCCCTCCACTTT
v_gene: TRBV28
j_gene: TRBJ1-6
d_gene: TRBD1
abundance: many

CDR3aa: CASSLVETDTQYF
CDR3nt: TGTGCCAGCAGCTTAGTCGAGACAGATACGCAGTATTTT
v_gene: TRBV7-9
j_gene: TRBJ2-3
d_gene: -
abundance: many

CDR3aa: CSVGGLAGKTEAFF
CDR3nt: TGCAGCGTTGGGGGATTGGCGGGGAAAACTGAAGCTTTCTTT
v_gene: TRBV29-1
j_gene: TRBJ1-1
d_gene: -
abundance: few

CDR3aa: CATSRDKAGGAQQFF
CDR3nt: TGTGCCACCAGCAGAGATAAGGCGGGAGGAGCACAGCAGTTCTTC
v_gene: TRBV15
j_gene: TRBJ2-1
d_gene: TRBD2
abundance: many

CDR3aa: CASSLAIWTEGNVLTF
CDR3nt: TGCGCCAGCAGCTTGGCGATTTGGACAGAGGGCAACGTCCTGACTTTC
v_gene: TRBV5-1
j_gene: TRBJ2-6
d_gene: -
abundance: -

CDR3aa: CASSQDSSGTQYF
CDR3nt: TGTGCCAGCAGCCAAGATAGCTCGGGGACCCAGTACTTC
v_gene: TRBV3-1
j_gene: TRBJ2-5
d_gene: -
abundance: -

CDR3aa: CASSLGQGLRVGNTEAFF
CDR3nt: TGTGCCAGCAGCTTAGGCCAAGGGTTAAGGGTCGGGAACACTGAAGCTTTCTTT
v_gene: TRBV11-1
j_gene: TRBJ1-1
d_gene: -
abundance: -

CDR3aa: CASSLTGVNSPLHF
CDR3nt: TGTGCCAGCAGCTTAACGGGGGTAAATTCACCCCTCCACTTT
v_gene: TRBV7-9
j_gene: TRBJ1-6
d_gene: -
abundance: -

CDR3aa: CATSDAADRPYNEQFF
CDR3nt: TGTGCCACCAGTGATGCAGCGGACAGGCCCTACAATGAGCAGTTCTTC
v_gene: TRBV24-1
j_gene: TRBJ2-1
d_gene: TRBD1
abundance: many

CDR3aa: CSVEVGLETQYF
CDR3nt: TGCAGCGTTGAAGTAGGGTTGGAGACCCAGTACTTC
v_gene: TRBV29-1
j_gene: TRBJ2-5
d_gene: -
abundance: many

CDR3aa: CSATGDWEKLFF
CDR3nt: TGCAGTGCTACAGGGGATTGGGAAAAACTGTTTTTT
v_gene: TRBV20-1
j_gene: TRBJ1-4
d_gene: -
abundance: many

CDR3aa: CASSLRPDGELFF
CDR3nt: TGTGCCAGCTCCCTCCGCCCCGACGGGGAGCTGTTTTTT
v_gene: TRBV25-1
j_gene: TRBJ2-2
d_gene: -
abundance: many

CDR3aa: CASSPHGVEQYF
CDR3nt: TGTGCCAGCTCACCACACGGCGTCGAGCAGTACTTC
v_gene: TRBV18
j_gene: TRBJ2-7
d_gene: -
abundance: many

CDR3aa: CASTRDRAGTGELFF
CDR3nt: TGTGCCAGCACACGGGACAGGGCGGGCACCGGGGAGCTGTTTTTT
v_gene: TRBV12-3/TRBV12-4
j_gene: TRBJ2-2
d_gene: TRBD1
abundance: few

CDR3aa: CASSDRAEQFF
CDR3nt: TGTGCCTCAAGCGATCGGGCCGAGCAGTTCTTC
v_gene: TRBV10-3
j_gene: TRBJ2-1
d_gene: -
abundance: many

CDR3aa: CASSQAGSGANVLTF
CDR3nt: TGTGCCAGCAGCCAAGCGGGCTCTGGGGCCAACGTCCTGACTTTC
v_gene: TRBV3-1
j_gene: TRBJ2-6
d_gene: -
abundance: -

CDR3aa: CASSLGSLGGNEQFF
CDR3nt: TGTGCCAGCAGCTTAGGCTCCCTGGGGGGCAATGAGCAGTTCTTC
v_gene: TRBV11-2
j_gene: TRBJ2-1
d_gene: -
abundance: many

CDR3aa: CATSDRVTNNQPQHF
CDR3nt: TGTGCCACCAGTGATAGGGTGACGAACAATCAGCCCCAGCATTTT
v_gene: TRBV24-1
j_gene: TRBJ1-5
d_gene: -
abundance: many

CDR3aa: CASRQKQGSSETQYF
CDR3nt: TGCGCCAGCAGACAAAAACAGGGTTCATCGGAGACCCAGTACTTC
v_gene: TRBV5-1
j_gene: TRBJ2-5
d_gene: -
abundance: many

CDR3aa: CSVMPQGTYEQFF
CDR3nt: TGCAGCGTGATGCCACAGGGTACTTATGAGCAGTTCTTC
v_gene: TRBV29-1
j_gene: TRBJ2-1
d_gene: -
abundance: many

CDR3aa: CASSLGTGDSYEQYF
CDR3nt: TGCGCCAGCAGCTTGGGGACAGGGGATTCCTACGAGCAGTACTTC
v_gene: TRBV5-1
j_gene: TRBJ2-7
d_gene: TRBD1
abundance: many

CDR3aa: CASSLSGQETQYF
CDR3nt: TGCGCCAGCAGCTTGAGTGGACAAGAGACCCAGTACTTC
v_gene: TRBV5-1
j_gene: TRBJ2-5
d_gene: -
abundance: few

CDR3aa: CSARRQGTSTDTQYF
CDR3nt: TGCAGTGCTAGGAGACAGGGGACAAGCACAGATACGCAGTATTTT
v_gene: TRBV20-1
j_gene: TRBJ2-3
d_gene: TRBD1
abundance: many

CDR3aa: CGGTTGGGALYEQYF
CDR3nt: TGCGGAGGAACCACCGGGGGGGGGGCTCTTTACGAGCAGTACTTC
v_gene: TRBV4-1
j_gene: TRBJ2-7
d_gene: TRBD2
abundance: few

CDR3aa: CASSLVGRQETQYF
CDR3nt: TGCGCCAGCAGCTTGGTGGGACGTCAAGAGACCCAGTACTTC
v_gene: TRBV5-1
j_gene: TRBJ2-5
d_gene: -
abundance: many

CDR3aa: CASSSPRGSEQFF
CDR3nt: TGTGCCAGCAGCTCTCCTCGGGGGAGTGAGCAGTTCTTC
v_gene: TRBV7-3
j_gene: TRBJ2-1
d_gene: -
abundance: few

CDR3aa: CASSLAGIETQYF
CDR3nt: TGTGCCAGCAGCCTAGCTGGAATCGAGACCCAGTACTTC
v_gene: TRBV11-2
j_gene: TRBJ2-5
d_gene: -
abundance: -

CDR3aa: CSARGPKGAVSYNSPLHF
CDR3nt: TGCAGTGCTAGAGGCCCGAAGGGGGCAGTTTCCTATAATTCACCCCTCCACTTT
v_gene: TRBV20-1
j_gene: TRBJ1-6
d_gene: TRBD1
abundance: many

CDR3aa: CASTSIGDKTQYF
CDR3nt: TGTGCCAGCACCTCCATCGGGGATAAGACCCAGTACTTC
v_gene: TRBV27
j_gene: TRBJ2-5
d_gene: -
abundance: -

CDR3aa: CATSRDNSGQYEQYF
CDR3nt: TGTGCCACCAGCAGAGATAATTCGGGACAGTACGAGCAGTACTTC
v_gene: TRBV15
j_gene: TRBJ2-7
d_gene: TRBD1
abundance: few

CDR3aa: CASSQVWGSGTDTQYF
CDR3nt: TGCGCCAGCAGCCAGGTCTGGGGGTCTGGCACAGATACGCAGTATTTT
v_gene: TRBV4-1
j_gene: TRBJ2-3
d_gene: -
abundance: many

CDR3aa: CASSVFSGDTDTQYF
CDR3nt: TGTGCCAGCAGCGTGTTTAGCGGTGACACAGATACGCAGTATTTT
v_gene: TRBV9
j_gene: TRBJ2-3
d_gene: -
abundance: many

CDR3aa: CASSFRRGNYEQYF
CDR3nt: TGCGCCAGCAGCTTCCGGCGGGGCAACTACGAGCAGTACTTC
v_gene: TRBV4-1
j_gene: TRBJ2-7
d_gene: -
abundance: many

CDR3aa: CASSLFQTGANVLTF
CDR3nt: TGCGCCAGCAGCTTGTTTCAGACTGGGGCCAACGTCCTGACTTTC
v_gene: TRBV5-1
j_gene: TRBJ2-6
d_gene: -
abundance: few

CDR3aa: CASSSRTPVSSYEQYF
CDR3nt: TGTGCCAGCAGCTCCAGGACCCCCGTCTCTTCCTACGAGCAGTACTTC
v_gene: TRBV7-9
j_gene: TRBJ2-7
d_gene: -
abundance: many

CDR3aa: CASSSSSETQYF
CDR3nt: TGTGCCAGCAGCTCCTCTTCGGAGACCCAGTACTTC
v_gene: TRBV7-1
j_gene: TRBJ2-5
d_gene: -
abundance: -

CDR3aa: CSVELATQYF
CDR3nt: TGCAGCGTCGAACTGGCGACCCAGTACTTC
v_gene: TRBV29-1
j_gene: TRBJ2-5
d_gene: -
abundance: -

CDR3aa: CASTPGSAQYF
CDR3nt: TGTGCCAGCACCCCGGGGTCGGCGCAGTATTTT
v_gene: TRBV12-3/TRBV12-4
j_gene: TRBJ2-3
d_gene: -
abundance: many

CDR3aa: CASSREWGQETQYF
CDR3nt: TGTGCCAGCAGCCGGGAGTGGGGACAAGAGACCCAGTACTTC
v_gene: TRBV7-9
j_gene: TRBJ2-5
d_gene: -
abundance: -

CDR3aa: CASSFERYSYEQYF
CDR3nt: TGTGCCAGCAGTTTTGAGCGGTACTCCTACGAGCAGTACTTC
v_gene: TRBV12-3/TRBV12-4
j_gene: TRBJ2-7
d_gene: -
abundance: -